Below, 8 T cell receptor beta chains from the same sample are listed, as sequenced in a study of blood T cell repertoires in COVID-19. TCRdb keeps only in-frame clones here, not all; method: immunoSEQ multiplex PCR. The top ten clones hold under 2% of a sample with about 260,000 clones, less than 90% of them seen once. The material sequenced was peripheral blood. Source of these receptors: a man aged 30-40 years with active or convalescent COVID-19.

This clone appeared a single time. The chain couples TRBV2 to TRBJ2-1; 7 bases fit TRBD1. This CDR3 contains 15 residues. V was pared by 6 bases and J by 2 bases, with 7 bases of the junction left unmatched. Germline CDR1 reads SNHLY; CDR2 reads FYNNEI. Here the CDR3 reads CASSPVGGAYNEQFF. The DNA for the CDR3 is TGTGCCAGCAGCCCCGTAGGGGGCGCCTACAATGAGCAGTTCTTC. Full variable domain (rest looked up from reference TRBV2 and TRBJ2-1): EPEVTQTPSHQVTQMGQEVILRCVPISNHLYFYWYRQILGQKVEFLVSFYNNEISEKSEIFDDQFSVERPDGSNFTLKIRSTKLEDSAMYFCASSPVGGAYNEQFFGPGTRLTVL.

This chain joins TRBV6-6 and TRBJ1-4; 7 bases agree with TRBD1. Germline lookup yields CDR1 MNHNY and CDR2 SVGAGI (reference sequence). V dropped 4 bases and J dropped 3; count of bases not matched to a gene: 5. This CDR3 has 15 residues. The CDR3 sequence is CASSLSGTANEKLFF. For the CDR3, the DNA is TGTGCCAGCAGTTTATCCGGGACAGCTAATGAAAAACTGTTTTTT.

The chain has TRBV4-1 and TRBJ1-4; D might be TRBD1 (6 bases). The CDR3 loop spans 18 amino acids. CDR1 MGHRA and CDR2 YSYEKL come from the germline V gene. The V end lost 2 bases, the J end lost 0 bases, and 16 bases lay between the germline ends. The CDR3 DNA reads as TGCGCCAGCAGCCAAAAAGGGGGTGGGGCTGCAACTAATGAAAAACTGTTTTTT. It specifies CASSQKGGGAATNEKLFF.

This sequence joins TRBV10-1 and TRBJ1-6; D not resolved. Germline values: CDR1 WNHNN, CDR2 SYGVQD (reference sequence). The V end lost 7 bases, the J end lost 6 bases, and 19 bases lay between the germline ends. CDR3 size: 16 residues. The CDR3 DNA sequence: TGCGCCAGCATTTTACCCAAGACCGGGGTTAATTCACCCCTCCACTTT. It specifies CASILPKTGVNSPLHF.

This sequence joins TRBV4-1 and TRBJ2-3, with 10 bases that match TRBD2. The V gene's germline CDR1 is MGHRA and CDR2 YSYEKL. CDR3 length: 16 residues. V trimming: 5 bases; J trimming: 2 bases; junction bases outside the gene matches: 7. CDR3 nucleotide sequence: TGCGCCAGCAGCACGCGGACTAGCGGTACCACAGATACGCAGTATTTT. Translation gives CASSTRTSGTTDTQYF.

The CDR3 sequence: CATNVPPDTQYF. CDR3 bases: TGTGCCACTAACGTCCCGCCAGATACGCAGTATTTT. The genes are TRBV27 and TRBJ2-3; D is uncertain. This CDR3 is 12 amino acids long. CDR1 MNHEY and CDR2 SMNVEV come from the germline V gene (reference sequence). The V end lost 10 bases, the J end lost 4 bases, and 12 bases lay between the germline ends.

J is TRBJ2-7 and V is TRBV12-2; the table's D call TRBD1 went unverified against the DNA. TRBV12-2 is termed a pseudogene. The CDR3 is 15 residues long. CDR3 sequence: CASRFPGQIPYEQYF. In nucleotides, the CDR3 is TGTGCAAGTCGCTTTCCGGGACAGATCCCCTACGAGCAGTACTTC.

V is TRBV19 and J is TRBJ1-2, with 7 bases identical to TRBD1. This CDR3 contains 17 residues. The J segment lost 4 bases and the V segment lost 1 base, leaving 12 bases of the junction unmatched. The V gene's germline CDR1 is LNHDA and CDR2 SQIVND (reference sequence). DNA for the CDR3: TGTGCCAGTAGTATAGGCACAGGGGACGGGGTCCGCTATGGCTACACCTTC. It translates to CASSIGTGDGVRYGYTF.